This entry is about one TCR beta chain. Its antigen is undetermined. CDR3 length equals 19 residues. J gave up 6 bases and V 6 bases, and 23 bases lay outside the gene matches. Germline V gene lookup returns CDR1 ENHRY and CDR2 SYGVKD. The source of the sample is a study of OX40 agonist ivuxolimab in advanced cancers. Study background: Three patients, one with hepatocellular carcinoma and two with cutaneous melanoma, achieved partial responses. Study findings and constraints: Doses of 0.1 to 3.0 mg/kg were accompanied by clonal expansion of CD4+ and CD8+ blood T cells by week 6. Still undetermined is the antigen specificity of the expanded peripheral T cells.

Sequencing used immunoSEQ multiplex PCR; TCRdb keeps in-frame clones, though not all of them. Among around 37,000 clones listed, approximately 90% were seen once. This sequence joins TRBV10-3 and TRBJ2-3; 8 bases match TRBD2. This clonotype was sampled from an adult with an advanced solid tumor such as melanoma, head and neck, liver or kidney cancer. The source material was CD4+ or CD8+ T cells sorted from blood, sampled in a trial of the OX40 agonist ivuxolimab. CDR3 coding DNA: TGTGCCATCAGCGGACCCCCCAGCGGGAGCCGGGTGTTCGGGGATACGCAGTATTTT. Amino acids: CAISGPPSGSRVFGDTQYF.